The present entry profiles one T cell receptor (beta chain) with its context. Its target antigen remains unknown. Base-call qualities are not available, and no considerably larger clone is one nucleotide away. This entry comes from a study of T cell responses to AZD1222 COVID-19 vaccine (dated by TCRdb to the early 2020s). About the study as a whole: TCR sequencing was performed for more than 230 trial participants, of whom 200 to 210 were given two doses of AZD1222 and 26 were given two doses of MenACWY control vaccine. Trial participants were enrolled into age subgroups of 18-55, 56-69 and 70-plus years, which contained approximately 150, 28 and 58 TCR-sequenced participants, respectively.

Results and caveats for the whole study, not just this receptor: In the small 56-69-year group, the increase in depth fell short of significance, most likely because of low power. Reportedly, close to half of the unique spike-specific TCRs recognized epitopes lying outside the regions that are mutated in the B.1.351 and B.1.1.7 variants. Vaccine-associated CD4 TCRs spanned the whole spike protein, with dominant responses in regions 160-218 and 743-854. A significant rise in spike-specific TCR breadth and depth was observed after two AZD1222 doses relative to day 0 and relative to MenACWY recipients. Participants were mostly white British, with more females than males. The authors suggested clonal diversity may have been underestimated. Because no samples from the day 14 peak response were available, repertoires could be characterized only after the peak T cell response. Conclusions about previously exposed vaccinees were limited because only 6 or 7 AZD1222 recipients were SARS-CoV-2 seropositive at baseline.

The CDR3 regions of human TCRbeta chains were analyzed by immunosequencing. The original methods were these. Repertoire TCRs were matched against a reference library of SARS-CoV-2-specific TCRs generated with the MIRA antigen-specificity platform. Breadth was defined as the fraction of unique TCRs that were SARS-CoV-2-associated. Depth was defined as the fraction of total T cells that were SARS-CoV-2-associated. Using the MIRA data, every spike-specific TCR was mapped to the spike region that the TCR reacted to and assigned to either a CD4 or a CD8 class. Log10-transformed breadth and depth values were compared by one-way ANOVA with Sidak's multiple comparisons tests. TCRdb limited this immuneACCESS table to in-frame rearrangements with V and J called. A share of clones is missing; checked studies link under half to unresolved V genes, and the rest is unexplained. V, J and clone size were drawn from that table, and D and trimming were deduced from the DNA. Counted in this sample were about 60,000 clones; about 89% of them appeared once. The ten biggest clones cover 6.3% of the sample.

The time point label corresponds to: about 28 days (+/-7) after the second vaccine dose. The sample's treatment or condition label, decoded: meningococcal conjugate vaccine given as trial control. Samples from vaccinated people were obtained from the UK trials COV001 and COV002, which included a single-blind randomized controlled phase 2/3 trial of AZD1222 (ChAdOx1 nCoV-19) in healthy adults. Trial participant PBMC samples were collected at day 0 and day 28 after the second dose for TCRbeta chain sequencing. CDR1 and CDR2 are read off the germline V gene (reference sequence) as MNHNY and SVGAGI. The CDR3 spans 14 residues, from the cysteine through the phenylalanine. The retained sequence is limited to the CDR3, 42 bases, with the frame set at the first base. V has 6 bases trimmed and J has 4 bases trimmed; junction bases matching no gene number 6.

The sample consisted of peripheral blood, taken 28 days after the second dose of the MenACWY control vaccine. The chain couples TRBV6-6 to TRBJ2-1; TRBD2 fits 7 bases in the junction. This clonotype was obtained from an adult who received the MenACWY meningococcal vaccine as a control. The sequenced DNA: TGTGCCAGCAGCTTGGGGACTACTTACAATGAGCAGTTCTTC. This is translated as CASSLGTTYNEQFF.